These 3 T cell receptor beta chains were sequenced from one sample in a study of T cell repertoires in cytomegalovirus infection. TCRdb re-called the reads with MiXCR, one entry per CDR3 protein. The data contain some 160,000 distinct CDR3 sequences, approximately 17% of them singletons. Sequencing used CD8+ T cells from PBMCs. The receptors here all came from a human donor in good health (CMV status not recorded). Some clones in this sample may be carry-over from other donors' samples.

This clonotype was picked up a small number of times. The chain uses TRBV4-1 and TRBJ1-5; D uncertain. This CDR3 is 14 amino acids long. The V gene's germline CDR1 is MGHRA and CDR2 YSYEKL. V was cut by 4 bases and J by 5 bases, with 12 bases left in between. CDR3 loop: CASSPLQGDQPQHF. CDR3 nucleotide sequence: TGCGCCAGCAGCCCCCTGCAAGGCGATCAGCCCCAGCATTTT.

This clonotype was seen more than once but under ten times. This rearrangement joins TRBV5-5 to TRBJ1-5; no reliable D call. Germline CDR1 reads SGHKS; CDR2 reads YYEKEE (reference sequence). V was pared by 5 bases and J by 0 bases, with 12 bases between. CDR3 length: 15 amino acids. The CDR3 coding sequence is TGTGCCAGCAGTTTGAGACGAGATAGCAATCAGCCCCAGCATTTT. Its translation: CASSLRRDSNQPQHF.

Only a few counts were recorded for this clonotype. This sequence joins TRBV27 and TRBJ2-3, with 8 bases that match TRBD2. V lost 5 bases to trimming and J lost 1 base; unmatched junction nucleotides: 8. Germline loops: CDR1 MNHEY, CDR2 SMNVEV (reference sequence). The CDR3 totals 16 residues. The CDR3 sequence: CASSPPLREGTDTQYF. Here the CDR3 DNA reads TGTGCCAGCAGTCCCCCCTTGCGGGAGGGCACAGATACGCAGTATTTT.